In its sample, the clone carrying this TCR beta chain was seen once. What it recognizes is unknown. The data were produced by immunoSEQ multiplex PCR, yet TCRdb's version contains in-frame clones alone and is incomplete. The table has tens of thousands of clones, about 90% seen once. This sample was taken from a study of cytomegalovirus exposure and HLA in healthy donors. The study's findings and limits: Most sequenced TCRs were rare (though some public TCRs occurred in many donors). Reportedly, diagnosis of cytomegalovirus status by the classifier showed high specificity and sensitivity.

The sample was PBMCs. This clonotype was obtained from a woman under 30 in good health and CMV-seropositive.

Written as DNA, the CDR3 is TGTGCCAGCAGTTCCGGGACAGGGCCCCACGAGCAGTACTTC. Residues: CASSSGTGPHEQYF. V usage is TRBV2 and J usage is TRBJ2-7; 9 bases align to TRBD1. CDR3 size: 14 residues. Unmatched junction bases numbered 7, after V lost 5 bases and J lost 5 bases. The V gene's germline CDR1 is SNHLY and CDR2 FYNNEI.